Sequencing of this TCR beta chain was carried out in a study of T cell responses to AZD1222 COVID-19 vaccine. Study at large: Pooling covered second doses at about 4 or about 12 weeks. Study-level results: Regions left unmutated in variants are reportedly the target of nearly half of spike-specific TCRs. Donors were largely white British and mainly female; clonal diversity was possibly underestimated.

In regard to this clone: Its matching antigen is unknown.

The CDR3 covers 16 residues. Trimming removed 0 bases at V and 3 bases at J, with 12 bases between. Germline V CDR1 and CDR2: SNHLY, FYNNEI. Only in-frame clones appear in the TCRdb table, and some are missing; sequencing was by immunoSEQ multiplex PCR. The table records over 45,000 clones, 70% to 90% of them present only once. This sequence was found in an adult in good health. The source material was peripheral blood, sampled on day 0 of AZD1222 vaccination. This sequence joins TRBV2 and TRBJ2-4; D remains ambiguous. CDR3 sequence: CASSEAGHQGKNIQYF. The CDR3 DNA reads TGTGCCAGCAGTGAAGCCGGCCACCAAGGCAAAAACATTCAGTACTTC. The variable domain in full, completed from reference TRBV2 and TRBJ2-4, reads EPEVTQTPSHQVTQMGQEVILRCVPISNHLYFYWYRQILGQKVEFLVSFYNNEISEKSEIFDDQFSVERPDGSNFTLKIRSTKLEDSAMYFCASSEAGHQGKNIQYFGAGTRLSVL.